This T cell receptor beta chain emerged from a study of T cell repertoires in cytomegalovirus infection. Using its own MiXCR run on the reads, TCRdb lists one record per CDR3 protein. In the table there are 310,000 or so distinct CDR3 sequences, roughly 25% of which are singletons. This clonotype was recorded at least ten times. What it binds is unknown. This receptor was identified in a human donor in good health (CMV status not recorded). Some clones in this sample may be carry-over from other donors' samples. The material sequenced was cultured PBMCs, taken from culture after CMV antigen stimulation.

The CDR3, as DNA: TGTGCCAGTCGCCTCGACAGGGCCTGGAACACTGAAGCTTTCTTT. Encoded protein: CASRLDRAWNTEAFF. This chain joins TRBV19 and TRBJ1-1; 7 nucleotides line up with TRBD1. The ends lost 8 bases at V and 1 base at J; junction bases unmatched: 10. Germline CDR1 and CDR2: LNHDA and SQIVND (reference sequence). The CDR3 runs to 15 residues.